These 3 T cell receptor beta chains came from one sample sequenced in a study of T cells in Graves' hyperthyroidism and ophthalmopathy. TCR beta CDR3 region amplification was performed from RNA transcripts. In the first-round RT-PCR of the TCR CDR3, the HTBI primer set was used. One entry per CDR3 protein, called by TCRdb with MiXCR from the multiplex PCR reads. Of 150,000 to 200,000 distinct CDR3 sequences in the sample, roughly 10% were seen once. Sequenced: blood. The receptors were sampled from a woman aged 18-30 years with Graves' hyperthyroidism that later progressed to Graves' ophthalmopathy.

In DNA form, the CDR3 reads TGTGCCAGCGGCATCGACTCTAGCGTCAATGAGCAGTTCTTC. Its translation is CASGIDSSVNEQFF. The V and J genes are TRBV6-2 or TRBV6-3 and TRBJ2-1; D might be TRBD2 (6 bases). Germline V CDR1 and CDR2: MNHEY, SVGEGT. CDR3 length: 14 amino acids. Trimming removed 8 bases from V and 6 bases from J, with 17 bases in between.

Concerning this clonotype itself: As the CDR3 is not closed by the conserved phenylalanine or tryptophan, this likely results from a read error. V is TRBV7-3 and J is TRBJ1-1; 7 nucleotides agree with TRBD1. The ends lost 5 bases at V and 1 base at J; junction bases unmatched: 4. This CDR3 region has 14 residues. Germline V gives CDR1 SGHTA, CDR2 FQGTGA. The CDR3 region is CASSIQGRNTEAFL. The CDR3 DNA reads TGTGCCAGCAGCATACAGGGGAGGAACACTGAAGCTTTCCTT.

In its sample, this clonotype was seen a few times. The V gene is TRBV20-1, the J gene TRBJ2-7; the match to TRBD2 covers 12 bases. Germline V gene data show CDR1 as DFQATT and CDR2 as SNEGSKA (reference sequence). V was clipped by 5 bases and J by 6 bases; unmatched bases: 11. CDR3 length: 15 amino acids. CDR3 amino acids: CSASSRLAGVSEQYF. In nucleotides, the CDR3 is TGCAGTGCTTCCTCAAGACTAGCGGGAGTATCCGAGCAGTACTTC.